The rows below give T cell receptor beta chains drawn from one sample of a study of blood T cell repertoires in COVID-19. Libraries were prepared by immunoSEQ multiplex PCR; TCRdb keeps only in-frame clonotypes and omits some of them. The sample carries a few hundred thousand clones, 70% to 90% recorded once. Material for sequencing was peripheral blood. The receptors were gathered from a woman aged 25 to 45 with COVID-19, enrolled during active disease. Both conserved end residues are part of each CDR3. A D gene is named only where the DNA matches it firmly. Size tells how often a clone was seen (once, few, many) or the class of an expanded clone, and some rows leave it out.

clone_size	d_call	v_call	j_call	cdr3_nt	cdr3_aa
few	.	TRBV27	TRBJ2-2	TGTGCCAGCAGTCCCTCTTTTTCGGGGGAGCTGTTTTTT	CASSPSFSGELFF
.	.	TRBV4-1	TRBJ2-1	TGCGCCAGCAGCCAAGTAATGGGAGTCGGGAATGAGCAGTTCTTC	CASSQVMGVGNEQFF
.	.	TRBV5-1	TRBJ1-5	TGCGCCAGCAGCTCCCCCTCCAATCAGCCCCAGCATTTT	CASSSPSNQPQHF
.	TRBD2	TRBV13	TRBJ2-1	TGTGCCAGCAGCAAACGGTCTAGGACTAGCGGGGACAATGAGCAGTTCTTC	CASSKRSRTSGDNEQFF
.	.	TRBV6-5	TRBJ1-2	TGTGCCAGCAGTGACTCAGGGAGGCATGGCTACACCTTC	CASSDSGRHGYTF
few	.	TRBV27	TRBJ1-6	TGTGCCAGCAGTTTATTGAGTGGTTCACCCCTCCACTTT	CASSLLSGSPLHF
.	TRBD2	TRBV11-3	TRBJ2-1	TGTGCCAGCAGCTCACAGGGGAAAGGGACTAGCGGGGGGCGTGGGAATGAGCAGTTCTTC	CASSSQGKGTSGGRGNEQFF
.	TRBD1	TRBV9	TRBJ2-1	TGTGCCAGCAGCTCCCGGGACAGCTCCTACAATGAGCAGTTCTTC	CASSSRDSSYNEQFF
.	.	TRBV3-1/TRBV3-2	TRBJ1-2	TGTGCCAGCAGCTCATCGACAGGCTATGGCTACACCTTC	CASSSSTGYGYTF
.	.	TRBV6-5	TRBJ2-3	TGTGCCAGCAGTTACCCGGGGGCAGATACGCAGTATTTT	CASSYPGADTQYF
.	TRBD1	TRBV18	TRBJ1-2	TGTGCCAGCTCACCACCGACGGGACAGGTCATGAGGGGCTACACCTTC	CASSPPTGQVMRGYTF
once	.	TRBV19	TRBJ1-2	TGTGCCAGTAGTCCCCGACAGGTTAACTATGGCTACACCTTC	CASSPRQVNYGYTF
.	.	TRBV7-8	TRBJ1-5	TGTGCCAGCAGCTTATTCAGGGAGGACAATCAGCCCCAGCATTTT	CASSLFREDNQPQHF
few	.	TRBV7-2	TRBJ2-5	TGTGCCAGCAGCTTCAGTCGTCAAGAGACCCAGTACTTC	CASSFSRQETQYF
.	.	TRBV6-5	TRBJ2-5	TGTGCCAGCAGTTCGGGATCCGGGGGAGAGACCCAGTACTTC	CASSSGSGGETQYF
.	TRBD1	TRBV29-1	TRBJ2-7	TGCAGCGGAGGGAACAGGGGATTCTACGAGCAGTACTTC	CSGGNRGFYEQYF
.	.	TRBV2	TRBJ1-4	TGTGCCAGCTCTGGGACACGGAAAACTAATGAAAAACTGTTTTTT	CASSGTRKTNEKLFF
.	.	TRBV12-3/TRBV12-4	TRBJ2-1	TGTGCCAGCAGTTTAGCTCTTCCCTATGAGCAGTTCTTC	CASSLALPYEQFF
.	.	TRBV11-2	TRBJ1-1	TGTGCCAGCAGCTTATCGTCCCACACTGAAGCTTTCTTT	CASSLSSHTEAFF
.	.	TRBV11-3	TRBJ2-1	TGTGCCAGCAGCTTAGGAGGGCGCAATGAGCAGTTCTTC	CASSLGGRNEQFF
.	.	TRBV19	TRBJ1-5	TGTGCCAGTAGGACGGGAGGGGGTCAGCCCCAGCATTTT	CASRTGGGQPQHF
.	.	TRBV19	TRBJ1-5	TGTGCCAGTAGTATAAATCATGGGAGTCAGCCCCAGCATTTT	CASSINHGSQPQHF
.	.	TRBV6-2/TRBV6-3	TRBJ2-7	TGTGCCAGCAGTTACTGGGTAATAGGGGCCTACGAGCAGTACTTC	CASSYWVIGAYEQYF
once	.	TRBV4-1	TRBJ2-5	TGCGCCAGCAGCCAGACCCGGAACAGCCAAGAGACCCAGTACTTC	CASSQTRNSQETQYF
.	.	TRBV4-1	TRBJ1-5	TGCGCCAGCAGCCAAGTCATTAGGGGCCAGCCCCAGCATTTT	CASSQVIRGQPQHF
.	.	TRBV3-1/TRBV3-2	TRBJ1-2	TGTGCCAGCAGCCAAGATCTTGGTAGCTTGGACTATGGCTACACCTTC	CASSQDLGSLDYGYTF
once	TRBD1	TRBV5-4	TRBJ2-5	TGTGCCAGCAGGGGGCCAACAGGGGAAGAGACCCAGTACTTC	CASRGPTGEETQYF
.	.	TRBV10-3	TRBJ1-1	TGTGCCATCAGTGTTATGGGGGCACGCACTGAAGCTTTCTTT	CAISVMGARTEAFF
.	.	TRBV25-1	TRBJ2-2	TGTGCCAGCAGTGACCAAAACACCGGGGAGCTGTTTTTT	CASSDQNTGELFF
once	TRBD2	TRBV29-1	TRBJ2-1	TGCAGCGTTTTTGGGGCTAGCGGGGGTTATGAGCAGTTCTTC	CSVFGASGGYEQFF
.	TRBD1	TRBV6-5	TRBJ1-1	TGTGCCAGCAGGAACGGACAGGGCCGGAACACTGAAGCTTTCTTT	CASRNGQGRNTEAFF
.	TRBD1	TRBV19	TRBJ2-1	TGTGCCAGTAGTAAAACTGGGACAGACTACAATGAGCAGTTCTTC	CASSKTGTDYNEQFF
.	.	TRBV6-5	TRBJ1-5	TGTGCCAGCAGAAAAACGGGGGGCGGGCAGCCCCAGCATTTT	CASRKTGGGQPQHF
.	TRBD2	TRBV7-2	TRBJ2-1	TGTGCCAGCAGCTTATTATCGCTAGCGGGGAACAATGAGCAGTTCTTC	CASSLLSLAGNNEQFF
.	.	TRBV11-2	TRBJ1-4	TGTGCCAGCAGCCCCGGGTTGAATGAAAAACTGTTTTTT	CASSPGLNEKLFF
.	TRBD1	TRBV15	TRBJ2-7	TGTGCCACCAGCCTGACAGGGTCGCGCTCCTACGAGCAGTACTTC	CATSLTGSRSYEQYF
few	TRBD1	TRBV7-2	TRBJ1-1	TGTGCCAGCAGCTTAGTTCCGGGACAGGGGGGGAACACTGAAGCTTTCTTT	CASSLVPGQGGNTEAFF
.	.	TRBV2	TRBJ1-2	TGTGCCAGCACCGCTTCGGACAGTAACTATGGCTACACCTTC	CASTASDSNYGYTF
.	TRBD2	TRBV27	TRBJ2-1	TGTGCCAGCAGCTTAAAGCTAGCGGGGACCTATGAGCAGTTCTTC	CASSLKLAGTYEQFF
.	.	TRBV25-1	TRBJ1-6	TGTGCCAGCAGTGAATATACGTCATCCCTATCGTTCTTT	CASSEYTSSLSFF
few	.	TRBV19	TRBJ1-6	TGTGCCAGTAGTGCGCGACAGGAACGACCCCTCCACTTT	CASSARQERPLHF
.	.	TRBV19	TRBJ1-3	TGTGCCAGCAGTCTTAGGGACACCTCTGGAAACACCATATATTTT	CASSLRDTSGNTIYF
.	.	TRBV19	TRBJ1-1	TGTGCCAGTAGTATGGGCGTGGGGCGAGACACTGAAGCTTTCTTT	CASSMGVGRDTEAFF
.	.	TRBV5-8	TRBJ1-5	TGTGCCAGCAGCTTGGTTCCGTACAATCAGCCCCAGCATTTT	CASSLVPYNQPQHF
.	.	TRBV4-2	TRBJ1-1	TGTGCCAGCAGCCAAGATGGCGGGGCCAAGGAGTACACTGAAGCTTTCTTT	CASSQDGGAKEYTEAFF
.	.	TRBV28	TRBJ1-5	TGTGCCAGCAGTTTAAGGGGCAGCCTTAGCAATCAGCCCCAGCATTTT	CASSLRGSLSNQPQHF
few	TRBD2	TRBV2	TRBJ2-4	TGTGCCAGCAGTACAACTAGCGGGCAAAACATTCAGTACTTC	CASSTTSGQNIQYF
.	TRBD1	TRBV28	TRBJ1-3	TGTGCCAGCAGTCCCCCAGGGGGCGCTTCTGGAAACACCATATATTTT	CASSPPGGASGNTIYF
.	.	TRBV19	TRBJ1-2	TGTGCCAGTAGTATCGGCTATGGCTACACCTTC	CASSIGYGYTF
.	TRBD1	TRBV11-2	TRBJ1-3	TGTGCCAGCAGACCGACAGGGCACTCTGGAAACACCATATATTTT	CASRPTGHSGNTIYF
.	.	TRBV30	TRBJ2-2	TGTGCCTGGAGTCGAAGCGCCGGGGAGCTGTTTTTT	CAWSRSAGELFF
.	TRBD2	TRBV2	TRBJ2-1	TGTGCCAGCAGTGAAGGAGCGCTAGCGGGCCCCTCCTACAATGAGCAGTTCTTC	CASSEGALAGPSYNEQFF